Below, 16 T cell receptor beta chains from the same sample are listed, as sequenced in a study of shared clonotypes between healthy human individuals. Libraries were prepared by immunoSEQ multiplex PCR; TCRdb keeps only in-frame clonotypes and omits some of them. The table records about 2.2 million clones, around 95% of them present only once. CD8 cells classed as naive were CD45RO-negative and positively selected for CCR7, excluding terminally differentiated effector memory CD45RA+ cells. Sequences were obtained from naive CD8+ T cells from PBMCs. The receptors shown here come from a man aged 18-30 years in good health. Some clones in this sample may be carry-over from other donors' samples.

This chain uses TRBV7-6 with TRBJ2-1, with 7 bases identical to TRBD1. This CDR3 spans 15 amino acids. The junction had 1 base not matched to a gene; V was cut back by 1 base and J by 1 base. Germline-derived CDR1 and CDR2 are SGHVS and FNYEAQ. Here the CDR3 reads CASSLVTGSYNEQFF. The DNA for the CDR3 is TGTGCCAGCAGCTTAGTGACAGGGTCCTACAATGAGCAGTTCTTC.

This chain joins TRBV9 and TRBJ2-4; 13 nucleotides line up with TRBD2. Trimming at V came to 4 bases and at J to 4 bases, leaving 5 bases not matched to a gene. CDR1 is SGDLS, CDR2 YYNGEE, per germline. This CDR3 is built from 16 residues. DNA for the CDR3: TGTGCCAGCAGCCCGGGACTAGCGGGGAAAAAAAACATTCAGTACTTC. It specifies CASSPGLAGKKNIQYF.

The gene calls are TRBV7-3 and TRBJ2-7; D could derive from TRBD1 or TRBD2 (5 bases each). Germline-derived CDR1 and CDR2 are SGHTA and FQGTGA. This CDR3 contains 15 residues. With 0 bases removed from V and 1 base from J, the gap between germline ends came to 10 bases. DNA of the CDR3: TGTGCCAGCAGCTTAACTGGGGGACCGTCCTACGAGCAGTACTTC. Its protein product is CASSLTGGPSYEQYF.

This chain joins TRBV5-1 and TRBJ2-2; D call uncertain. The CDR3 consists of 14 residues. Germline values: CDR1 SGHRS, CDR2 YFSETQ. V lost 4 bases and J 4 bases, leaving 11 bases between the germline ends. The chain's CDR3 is CASSLRPGTGELFF. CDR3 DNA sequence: TGCGCCAGCAGCCTACGACCTGGCACCGGGGAGCTGTTTTTT.

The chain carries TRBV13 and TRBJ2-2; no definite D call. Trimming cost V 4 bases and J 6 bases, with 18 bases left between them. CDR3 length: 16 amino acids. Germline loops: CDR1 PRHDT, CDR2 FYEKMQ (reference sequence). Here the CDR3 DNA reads TGTGCCAGCAGCTCGTTAGGCCTTACCCACCCCGGGGAGCTGTTTTTT. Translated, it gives CASSSLGLTHPGELFF.

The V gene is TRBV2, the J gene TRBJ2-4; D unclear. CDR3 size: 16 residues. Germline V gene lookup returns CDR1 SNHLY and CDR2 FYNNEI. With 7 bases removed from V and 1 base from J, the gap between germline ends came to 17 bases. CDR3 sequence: CASNTPFVGAKNIQYF. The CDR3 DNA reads TGTGCCAGCAATACACCGTTCGTGGGGGCCAAAAACATTCAGTACTTC.

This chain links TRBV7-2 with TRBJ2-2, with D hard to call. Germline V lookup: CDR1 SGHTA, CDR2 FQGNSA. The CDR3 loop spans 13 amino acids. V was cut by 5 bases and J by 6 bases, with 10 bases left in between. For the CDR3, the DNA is TGTGCCAGCAGCCCCAACTTGTCCGGGGAGCTGTTTTTT. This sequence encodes CASSPNLSGELFF.

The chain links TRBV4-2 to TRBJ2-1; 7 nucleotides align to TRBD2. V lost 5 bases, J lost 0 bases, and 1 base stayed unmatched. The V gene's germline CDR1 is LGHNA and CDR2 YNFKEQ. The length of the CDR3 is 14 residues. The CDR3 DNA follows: TGTGCCAGCAGCTGGGAGGGCTCCTACAATGAGCAGTTCTTC. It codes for CASSWEGSYNEQFF.

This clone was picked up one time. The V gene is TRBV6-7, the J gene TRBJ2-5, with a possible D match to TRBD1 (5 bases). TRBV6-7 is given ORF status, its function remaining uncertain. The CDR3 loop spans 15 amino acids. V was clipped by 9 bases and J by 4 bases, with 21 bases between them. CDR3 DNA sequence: TGTGCCAGTCCGCAGTTCCCAGGGCTTCGAGAGACCCAGTACTTC. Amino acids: CASPQFPGLRETQYF.

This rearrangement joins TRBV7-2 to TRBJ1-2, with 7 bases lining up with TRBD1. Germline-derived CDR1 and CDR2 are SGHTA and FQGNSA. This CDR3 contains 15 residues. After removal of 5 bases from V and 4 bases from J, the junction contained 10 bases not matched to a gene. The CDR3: CASSAQPGQPYGYTF. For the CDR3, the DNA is TGTGCCAGCAGCGCCCAGCCGGGACAGCCCTATGGCTACACCTTC.

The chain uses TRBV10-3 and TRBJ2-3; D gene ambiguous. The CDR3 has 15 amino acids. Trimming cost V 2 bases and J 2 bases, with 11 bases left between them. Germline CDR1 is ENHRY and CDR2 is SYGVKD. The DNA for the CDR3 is TGTGCCATCAGTGAGGTCGGCCCCAACACAGATACGCAGTATTTT. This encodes CAISEVGPNTDTQYF.

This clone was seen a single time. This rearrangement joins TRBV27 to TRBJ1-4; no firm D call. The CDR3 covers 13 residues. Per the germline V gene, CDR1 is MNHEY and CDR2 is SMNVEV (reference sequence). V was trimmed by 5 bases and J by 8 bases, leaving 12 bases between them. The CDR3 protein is CASSPRVQEKLFF. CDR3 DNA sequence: TGTGCCAGCAGTCCCCGGGTTCAGGAAAAACTGTTTTTT.

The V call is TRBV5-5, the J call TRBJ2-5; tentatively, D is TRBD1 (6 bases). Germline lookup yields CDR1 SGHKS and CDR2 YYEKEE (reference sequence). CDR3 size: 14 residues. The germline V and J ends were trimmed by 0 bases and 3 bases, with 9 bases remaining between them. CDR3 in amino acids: CASSLEAGEETQYF. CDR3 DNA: TGTGCCAGCAGCTTGGAGGCAGGGGAAGAGACCCAGTACTTC.

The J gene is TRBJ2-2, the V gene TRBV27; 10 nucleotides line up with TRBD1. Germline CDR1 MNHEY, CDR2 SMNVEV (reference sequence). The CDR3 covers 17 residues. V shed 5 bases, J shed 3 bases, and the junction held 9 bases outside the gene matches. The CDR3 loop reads CASSQSGTGEYTGELFF. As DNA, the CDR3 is TGTGCCAGCAGTCAGTCCGGGACAGGGGAATACACCGGGGAGCTGTTTTTT.

Written as DNA, the CDR3 is TGTGCCAGCAGCCCGAGGACCATCACAGATACGCAGTATTTT. Translation gives CASSPRTITDTQYF. The chain employs TRBV5-4 and TRBJ2-3, with D hard to call. The ends were cut back, 4 bases at V and 2 bases at J, with 11 bases in the middle. The CDR3 is made up of 14 amino acids. Germline V gives CDR1 SGHNT, CDR2 YYREEE (reference sequence).

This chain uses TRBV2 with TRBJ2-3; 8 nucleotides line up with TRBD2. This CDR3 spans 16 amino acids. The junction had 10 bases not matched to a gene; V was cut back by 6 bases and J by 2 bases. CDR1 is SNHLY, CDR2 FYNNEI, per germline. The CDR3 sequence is CASRPEIAGTTDTQYF. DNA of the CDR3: TGTGCCAGCAGACCCGAGATAGCGGGGACCACAGATACGCAGTATTTT.